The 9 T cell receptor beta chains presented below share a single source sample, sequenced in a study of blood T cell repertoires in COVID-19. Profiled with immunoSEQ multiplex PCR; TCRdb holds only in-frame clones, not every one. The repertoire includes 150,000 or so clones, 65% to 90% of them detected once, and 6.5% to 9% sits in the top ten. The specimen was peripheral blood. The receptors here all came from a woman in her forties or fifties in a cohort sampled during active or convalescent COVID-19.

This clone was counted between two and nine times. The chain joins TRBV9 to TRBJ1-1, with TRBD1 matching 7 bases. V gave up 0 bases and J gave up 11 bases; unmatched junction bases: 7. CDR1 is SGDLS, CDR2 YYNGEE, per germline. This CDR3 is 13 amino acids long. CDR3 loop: CASSVGAGGRAFF. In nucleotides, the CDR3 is TGTGCCAGCAGCGTAGGTGCAGGGGGAAGGGCTTTCTTT.

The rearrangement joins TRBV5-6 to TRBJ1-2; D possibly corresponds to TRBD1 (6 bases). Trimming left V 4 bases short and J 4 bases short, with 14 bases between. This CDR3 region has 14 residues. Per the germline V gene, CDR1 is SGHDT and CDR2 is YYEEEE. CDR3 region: CASSKRTVLYGYTF. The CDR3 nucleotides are TGTGCCAGCAGCAAGAGGACAGTCCTCTATGGCTACACCTTC.

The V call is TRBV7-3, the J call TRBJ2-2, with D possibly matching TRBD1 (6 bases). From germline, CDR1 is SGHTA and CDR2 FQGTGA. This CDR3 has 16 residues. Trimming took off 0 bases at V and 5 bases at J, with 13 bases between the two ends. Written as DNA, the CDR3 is TGTGCCAGCAGCTTAACAAGTGGGCAGGGGACCGGGGAGCTGTTTTTT. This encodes CASSLTSGQGTGELFF.

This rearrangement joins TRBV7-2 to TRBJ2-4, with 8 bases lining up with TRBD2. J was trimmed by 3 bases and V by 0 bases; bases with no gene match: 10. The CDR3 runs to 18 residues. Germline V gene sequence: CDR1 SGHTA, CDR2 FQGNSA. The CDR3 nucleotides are TGTGCCAGCAGCTTAGCGACAACCCTAACTAGCGGCAAAAACATTCAGTACTTC. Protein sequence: CASSLATTLTSGKNIQYF. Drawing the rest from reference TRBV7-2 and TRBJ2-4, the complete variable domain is GAGVSQSPSNKVTEKGKDVELRCDPISGHTALYWYRQSLGQGLEFLIYFQGNSAPDKSGLPSDRFSAERTGGSVSTLTIQRTQQEDSAVYLCASSLATTLTSGKNIQYFGAGTRLSVL.

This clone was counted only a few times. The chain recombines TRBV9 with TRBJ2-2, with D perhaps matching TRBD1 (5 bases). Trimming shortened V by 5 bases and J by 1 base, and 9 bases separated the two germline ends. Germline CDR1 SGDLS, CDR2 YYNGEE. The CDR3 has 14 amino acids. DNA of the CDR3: TGTGCCAGCAGGTCGCAGGGGAACACCGGGGAGCTGTTTTTT. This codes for CASRSQGNTGELFF. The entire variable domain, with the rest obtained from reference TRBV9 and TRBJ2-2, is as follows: DSGVTQTPKHLITATGQRVTLRCSPRSGDLSVYWYQQSLDQGLQFLIQYYNGEERAKGNILERFSAQQFPDLHSELNLSSLELGDSALYFCASRSQGNTGELFFGEGSRLTVL.

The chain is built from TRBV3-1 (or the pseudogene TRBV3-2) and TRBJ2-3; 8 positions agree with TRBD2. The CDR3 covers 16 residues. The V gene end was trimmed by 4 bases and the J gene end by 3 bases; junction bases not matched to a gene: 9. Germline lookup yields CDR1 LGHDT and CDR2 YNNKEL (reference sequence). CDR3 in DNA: TGTGCCAGCAGCCCCTTGGGAGCGGGGGCTACAGATACGCAGTATTTT. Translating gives CASSPLGAGATDTQYF.

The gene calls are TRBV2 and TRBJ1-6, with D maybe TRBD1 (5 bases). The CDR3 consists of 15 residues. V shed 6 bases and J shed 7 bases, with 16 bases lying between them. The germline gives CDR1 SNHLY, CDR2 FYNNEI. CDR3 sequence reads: CASRGAPTPNSPLHF. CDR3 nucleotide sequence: TGTGCCAGCAGAGGGGCTCCGACCCCAAATTCACCCCTCCACTTT.

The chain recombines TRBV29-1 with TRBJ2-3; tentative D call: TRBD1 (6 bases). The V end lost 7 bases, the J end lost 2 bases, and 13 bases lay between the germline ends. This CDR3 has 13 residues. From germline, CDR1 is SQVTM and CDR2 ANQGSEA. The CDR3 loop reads CSGTGQDTDTQYF. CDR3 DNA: TGCAGCGGTACGGGACAAGACACAGATACGCAGTATTTT.

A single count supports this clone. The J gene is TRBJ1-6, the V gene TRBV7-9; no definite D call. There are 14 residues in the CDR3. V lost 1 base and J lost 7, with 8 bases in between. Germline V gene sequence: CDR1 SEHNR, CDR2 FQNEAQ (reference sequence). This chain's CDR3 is CASSLGNQNSPLHF. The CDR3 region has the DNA TGTGCCAGCAGCTTAGGTAATCAGAATTCACCCCTCCACTTT.